Detailed here is one T cell receptor beta chain. Its specificity is not known. Data came from immunoSEQ multiplex PCR; TCRdb stores just in-frame clones and leaves some out. The data show approximately 49,000 clones, with 83% seen just once and 1.2% held by the top ten. The sample comes from a study of OX40 agonist ivuxolimab in advanced cancers. Study in general: Among those enrolled, mean age was 60 years (range 23 to 79) and about 79% were male. Study-wide findings and caveats: The mean number of expanded clones was higher in CD8+ T cells than in CD4+.

People who had autoimmune disease history or systemic immunosuppression were excluded. The V gene's germline CDR1 is SGHTA and CDR2 FQGNSA. Trimming removed 3 bases at V and 0 bases at J, with 15 bases between. This CDR3 is built from 17 residues. The gene calls are TRBV7-2 and TRBJ1-3; D not resolved. The input for sequencing was CD4+ or CD8+ T cells sorted from blood, taken in a trial of the OX40 agonist ivuxolimab. The origin of this receptor is an adult with an advanced solid tumor such as melanoma, head and neck, liver or kidney cancer. The CDR3 DNA follows: TGTGCCAGCAGCTTCACGAGACGGCGCCTCTCTGGAAACACCATATATTTT. It yields the protein CASSFTRRRLSGNTIYF.